This T cell receptor (beta chain) derives from a study of blood T cell repertoires in COVID-19. The overall study: Whether acute or convalescent, the COVID-19 samples came from the United States, Italy and Spain. From T cells, B-cell-depleted T cells, or PBMCs came the material, which was cDNA or gDNA.

This CDR3 spans 15 amino acids. Looked up from germline, CDR1 is LGHNA and CDR2 is YSLEER. V dropped 0 bases and J dropped 1 base, with 9 bases sitting between them. Source study methods: Scientists estimated how many nucleated cells there were by amplifying reference gene primers. The table came from immunoSEQ multiplex PCR; TCRdb's copy has only in-frame clones and leaves some out. The V and J calls and the clone size are those of that table, but D and trimming were determined from the DNA. The table lists 87,000 or so clones, 70% to 90% of them singletons. The sample consisted of peripheral blood. This chain connects TRBV4-3 to TRBJ1-1; D is ambiguous. The source is a man in his forties with acute or convalescent COVID-19. The CDR3 nucleotides read TGCGCCAGCAGCCAAGATTTGGTCAGGAACACTGAAGCTTTCTTT. Its protein product is CASSQDLVRNTEAFF.